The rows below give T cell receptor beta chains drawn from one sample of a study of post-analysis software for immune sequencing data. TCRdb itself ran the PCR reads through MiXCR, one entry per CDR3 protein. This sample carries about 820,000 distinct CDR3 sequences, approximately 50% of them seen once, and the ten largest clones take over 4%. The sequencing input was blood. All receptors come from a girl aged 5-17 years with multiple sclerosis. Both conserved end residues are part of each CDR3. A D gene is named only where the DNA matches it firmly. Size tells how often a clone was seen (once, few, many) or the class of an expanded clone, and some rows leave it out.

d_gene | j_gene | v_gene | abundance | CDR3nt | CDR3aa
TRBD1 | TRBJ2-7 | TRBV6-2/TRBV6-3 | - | TGTGCCAGCAGTTATGGCAGGGGGCTCTACGAGCAGTACTTC | CASSYGRGLYEQYF
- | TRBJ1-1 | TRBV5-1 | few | TGCGCCAGCAGCTTGGCCTGGGGACCGACTGAAGCTTTCTTT | CASSLAWGPTEAFF
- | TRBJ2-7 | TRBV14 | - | TGTGCCAGCAGCCGTATTGCGGTGGTACGGGGGCCGAAATACGAGCAGTACTTC | CASSRIAVVRGPKYEQYF
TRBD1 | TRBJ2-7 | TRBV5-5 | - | TGTGCCAGCAGCTGGTCGGACAGGGACGAGCAGTACTTC | CASSWSDRDEQYF
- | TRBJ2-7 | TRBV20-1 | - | TGCAGTGCTAGAGCTCTAGCCATCCACGAGCAGTACTTC | CSARALAIHEQYF
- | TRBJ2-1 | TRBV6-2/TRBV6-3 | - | TGTGCCAGCAGCCCCCGTTCTAGCACGACCCTCAATGAGCAGTTCTTC | CASSPRSSTTLNEQFF
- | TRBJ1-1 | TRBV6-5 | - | TGTGCCAGCAGTCCGGACAGAAAGGCTGAAGCTTTCTTT | CASSPDRKAEAFF
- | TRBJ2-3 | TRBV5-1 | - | TGCGCCAGCAGCAAACCCCCAGACCCGGATACGCAGTATTTT | CASSKPPDPDTQYF
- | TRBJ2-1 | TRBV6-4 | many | TGTGCAGCTACCGCGGGGCCTTGGTTTGAGCAGTTCTTC | CAATAGPWFEQFF
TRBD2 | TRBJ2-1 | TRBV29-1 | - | TGCAGCGTCTGGACTAGCGGGAGGGGCTCCTACAATGAGCAGTTCTTC | CSVWTSGRGSYNEQFF
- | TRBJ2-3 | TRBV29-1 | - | TGCAGCGTTGACCATAGCACAGATACGCAGTATTTT | CSVDHSTDTQYF
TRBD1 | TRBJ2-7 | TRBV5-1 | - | TGCGCCAGCCAGCGGTTGGGGACAGGCTTCGACGAGCAGTACTTC | CASQRLGTGFDEQYF
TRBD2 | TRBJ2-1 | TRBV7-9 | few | TGTGCCAGCAGCTTACCAGCGGGAGGGGGAAATGAGCAGTTCTTC | CASSLPAGGGNEQFF
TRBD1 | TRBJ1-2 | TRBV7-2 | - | TGTGCCAAAAGGCACAGGGGAGACTATGGCTACACCTTC | CAKRHRGDYGYTF